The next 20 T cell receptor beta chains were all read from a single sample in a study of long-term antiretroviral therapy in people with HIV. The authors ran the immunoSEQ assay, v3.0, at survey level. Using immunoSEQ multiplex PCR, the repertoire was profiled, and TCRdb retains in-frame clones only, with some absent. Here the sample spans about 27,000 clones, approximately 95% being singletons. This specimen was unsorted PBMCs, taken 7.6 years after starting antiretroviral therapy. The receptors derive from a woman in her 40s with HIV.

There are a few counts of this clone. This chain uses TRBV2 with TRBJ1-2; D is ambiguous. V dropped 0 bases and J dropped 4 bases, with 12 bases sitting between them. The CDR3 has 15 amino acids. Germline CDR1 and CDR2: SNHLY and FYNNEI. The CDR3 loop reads CASSEAHADRYGYTF. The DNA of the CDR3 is TGTGCCAGCAGTGAAGCGCACGCAGACCGCTATGGCTACACCTTC.

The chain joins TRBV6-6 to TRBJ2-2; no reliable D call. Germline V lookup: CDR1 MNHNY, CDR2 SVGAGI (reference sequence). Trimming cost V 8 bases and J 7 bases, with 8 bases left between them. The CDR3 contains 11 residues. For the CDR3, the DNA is TGTGCCAGCGGTAGAGACGGGGAGCTGTTTTTT. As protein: CASGRDGELFF.

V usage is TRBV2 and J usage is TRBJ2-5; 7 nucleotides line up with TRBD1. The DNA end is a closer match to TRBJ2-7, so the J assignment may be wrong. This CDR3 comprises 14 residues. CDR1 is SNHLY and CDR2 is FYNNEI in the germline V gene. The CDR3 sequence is CASTLSRGYNEQYF. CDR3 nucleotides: TGTGCCAGCACCCTCAGCAGGGGGTACAACGAGCAGTACTTC.

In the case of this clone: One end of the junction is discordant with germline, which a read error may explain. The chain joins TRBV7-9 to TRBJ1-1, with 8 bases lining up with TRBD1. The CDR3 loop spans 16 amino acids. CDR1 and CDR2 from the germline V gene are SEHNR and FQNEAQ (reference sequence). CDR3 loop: CASSNLAGGQAKGGNF. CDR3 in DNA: TGTGCCAGCAGCAATTTAGCCGGGGGACAGGCCAAAGGGGGGAACTTT.

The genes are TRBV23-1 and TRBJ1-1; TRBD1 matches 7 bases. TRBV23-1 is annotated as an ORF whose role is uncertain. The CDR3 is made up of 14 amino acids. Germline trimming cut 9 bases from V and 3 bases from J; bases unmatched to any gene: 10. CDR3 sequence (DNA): TGCGCCAGTTACCCGGAGGGGGCTGACACTGAAGCTTTCTTT. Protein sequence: CASYPEGADTEAFF.

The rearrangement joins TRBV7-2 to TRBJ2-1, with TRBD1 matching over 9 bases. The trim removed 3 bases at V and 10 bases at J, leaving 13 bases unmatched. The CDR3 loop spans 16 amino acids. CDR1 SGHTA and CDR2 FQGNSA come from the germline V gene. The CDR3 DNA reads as TGTGCCAGCAGCTTCAGGCCGGGACAGGGCCCCCAAGAGCAGTTCTTC. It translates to CASSFRPGQGPQEQFF.

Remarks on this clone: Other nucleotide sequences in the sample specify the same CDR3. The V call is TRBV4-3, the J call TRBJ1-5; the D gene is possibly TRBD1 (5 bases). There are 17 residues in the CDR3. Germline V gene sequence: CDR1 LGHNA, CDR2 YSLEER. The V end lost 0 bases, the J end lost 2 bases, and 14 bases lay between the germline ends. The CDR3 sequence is CASSQDAGRLGNQPQHF. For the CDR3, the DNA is TGCGCCAGCAGCCAAGACGCAGGGAGGTTAGGCAATCAGCCCCAGCATTTT.

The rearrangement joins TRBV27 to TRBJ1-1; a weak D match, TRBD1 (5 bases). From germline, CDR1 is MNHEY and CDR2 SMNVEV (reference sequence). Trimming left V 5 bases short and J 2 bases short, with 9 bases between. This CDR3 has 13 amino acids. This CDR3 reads CASSIQVNTEAFF. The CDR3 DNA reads TGTGCCAGCAGTATACAGGTTAACACTGAAGCTTTCTTT.

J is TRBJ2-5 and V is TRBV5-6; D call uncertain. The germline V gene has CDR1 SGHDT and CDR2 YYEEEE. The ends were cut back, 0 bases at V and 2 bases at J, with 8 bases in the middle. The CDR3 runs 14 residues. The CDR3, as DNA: TGTGCCAGCAGCTTGGTCGTCAAGCAAGAGACCCAGTACTTC. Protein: CASSLVVKQETQYF.

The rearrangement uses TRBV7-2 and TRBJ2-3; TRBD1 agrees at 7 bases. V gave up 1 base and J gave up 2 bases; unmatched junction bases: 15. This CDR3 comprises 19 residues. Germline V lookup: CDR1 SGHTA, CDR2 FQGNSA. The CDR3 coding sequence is TGTGCCAGCAGCTTAGGATTCAGGGGGAAGGGGGTGCACACAGATACGCAGTATTTT. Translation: CASSLGFRGKGVHTDTQYF. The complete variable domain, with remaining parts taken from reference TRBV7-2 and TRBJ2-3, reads GAGVSQSPSNKVTEKGKDVELRCDPISGHTALYWYRQSLGQGLEFLIYFQGNSAPDKSGLPSDRFSAERTGGSVSTLTIQRTQQEDSAVYLCASSLGFRGKGVHTDTQYFGPGTRLTVL.

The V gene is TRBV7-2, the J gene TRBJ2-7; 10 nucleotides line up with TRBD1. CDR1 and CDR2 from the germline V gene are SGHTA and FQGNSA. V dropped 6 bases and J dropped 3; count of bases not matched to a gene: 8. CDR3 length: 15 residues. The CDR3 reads CASRARQGAIYEQYF. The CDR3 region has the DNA TGTGCCAGCAGAGCTAGACAGGGGGCAATCTACGAGCAGTACTTC.

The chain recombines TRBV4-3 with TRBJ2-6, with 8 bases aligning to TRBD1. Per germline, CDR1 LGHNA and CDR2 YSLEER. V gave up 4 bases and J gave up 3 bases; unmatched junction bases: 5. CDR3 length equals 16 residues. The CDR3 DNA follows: TGCGCCAGCAGCCCCCGCGGGACAGGTGGGGCCAACGTCCTGACTTTC. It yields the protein CASSPRGTGGANVLTF.

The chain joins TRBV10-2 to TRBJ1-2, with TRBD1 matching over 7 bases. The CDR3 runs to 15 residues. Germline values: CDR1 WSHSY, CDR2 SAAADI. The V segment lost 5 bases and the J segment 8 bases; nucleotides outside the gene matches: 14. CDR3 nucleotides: TGCGCCAGCAGTTTAAATGACAGGGCGCTGGAGGGCTACACCTTC. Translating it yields CASSLNDRALEGYTF.

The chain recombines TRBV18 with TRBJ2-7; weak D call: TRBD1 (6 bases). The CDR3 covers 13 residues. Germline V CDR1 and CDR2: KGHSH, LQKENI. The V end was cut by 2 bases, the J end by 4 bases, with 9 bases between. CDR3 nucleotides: TGTGCCAGCTCACCAAGGACAGATTACGAGCAGTACTTC. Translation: CASSPRTDYEQYF.

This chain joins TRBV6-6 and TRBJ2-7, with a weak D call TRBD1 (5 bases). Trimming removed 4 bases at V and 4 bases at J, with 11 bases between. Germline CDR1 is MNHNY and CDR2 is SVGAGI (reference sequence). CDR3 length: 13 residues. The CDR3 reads CASSWGQGYEQYF. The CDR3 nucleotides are TGTGCCAGCAGTTGGGGTCAGGGTTACGAGCAGTACTTC.

The CDR3 reads CASRLGQGRASEQYF. As DNA, the CDR3 is TGTGCCAGCAGACTGGGACAGGGTCGTGCGTCCGAGCAGTACTTC. The gene calls are TRBV5-4 and TRBJ2-7, with 9 bases fitting TRBD1. Germline CDR1 SGHNT, CDR2 YYREEE (reference sequence). Unmatched junction bases numbered 12, after V lost 5 bases and J lost 6 bases. The CDR3 runs 15 residues.

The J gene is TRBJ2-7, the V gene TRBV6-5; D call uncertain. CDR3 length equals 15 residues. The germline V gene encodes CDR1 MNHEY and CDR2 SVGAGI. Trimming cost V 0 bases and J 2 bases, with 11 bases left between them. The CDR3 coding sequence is TGTGCCAGCAGTTACTCTGCGCATCTTCCCTACGAGCAGTACTTC. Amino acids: CASSYSAHLPYEQYF.

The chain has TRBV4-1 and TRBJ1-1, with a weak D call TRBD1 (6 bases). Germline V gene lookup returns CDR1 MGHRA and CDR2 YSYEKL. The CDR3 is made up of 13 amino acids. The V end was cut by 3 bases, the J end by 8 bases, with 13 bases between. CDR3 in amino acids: CASSHASGQEAFF. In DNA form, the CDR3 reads TGCGCCAGCAGCCATGCCTCCGGACAGGAAGCTTTCTTT.

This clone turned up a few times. CDR3 nucleotide sequence: TGTGCCATCAGTGAGGCCGGGACAGGGGGTATCAACTATGGCTACACCTTC. Its protein is CAISEAGTGGINYGYTF. The chain uses TRBV10-3 and TRBJ1-2, with 11 bases lining up with TRBD1. V gave up 2 bases and J gave up 2 bases; unmatched junction bases: 7. This CDR3 contains 17 residues. Germline V gene sequence: CDR1 ENHRY, CDR2 SYGVKD.

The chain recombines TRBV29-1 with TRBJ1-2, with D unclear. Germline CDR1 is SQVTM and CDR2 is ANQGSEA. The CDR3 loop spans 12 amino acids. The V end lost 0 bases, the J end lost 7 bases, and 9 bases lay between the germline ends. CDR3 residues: CSVEDESLGYTF. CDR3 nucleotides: TGCAGCGTTGAAGACGAAAGTCTTGGCTACACCTTC.